The source of this T cell receptor beta chain is a study of blood T cell repertoires in COVID-19. Sequenced by immunoSEQ multiplex PCR; TCRdb stores in-frame clones only, minus some. Of 270,000 or so clones in the sample, approximately 88% were seen once. The CDR3 sequence is 15 residues long. Trimming cost V 6 bases and J 11 bases; bases outside gene matches: 16. Germline-derived CDR1 and CDR2 are MNHEY and SVGAGI. Sequencing used peripheral blood. The rearrangement links TRBV6-5 to TRBJ1-1; 9 bases fit TRBD1. This sequence was found in a human donor with COVID-19, enrolled during active disease. The donor label of this sample is uncertain. CDR3 bases: TGTGCCAGCAGCGAGAATCCACAGGGGGCGTGGGGGGCTTTCTTT. Residues: CASSENPQGAWGAFF.